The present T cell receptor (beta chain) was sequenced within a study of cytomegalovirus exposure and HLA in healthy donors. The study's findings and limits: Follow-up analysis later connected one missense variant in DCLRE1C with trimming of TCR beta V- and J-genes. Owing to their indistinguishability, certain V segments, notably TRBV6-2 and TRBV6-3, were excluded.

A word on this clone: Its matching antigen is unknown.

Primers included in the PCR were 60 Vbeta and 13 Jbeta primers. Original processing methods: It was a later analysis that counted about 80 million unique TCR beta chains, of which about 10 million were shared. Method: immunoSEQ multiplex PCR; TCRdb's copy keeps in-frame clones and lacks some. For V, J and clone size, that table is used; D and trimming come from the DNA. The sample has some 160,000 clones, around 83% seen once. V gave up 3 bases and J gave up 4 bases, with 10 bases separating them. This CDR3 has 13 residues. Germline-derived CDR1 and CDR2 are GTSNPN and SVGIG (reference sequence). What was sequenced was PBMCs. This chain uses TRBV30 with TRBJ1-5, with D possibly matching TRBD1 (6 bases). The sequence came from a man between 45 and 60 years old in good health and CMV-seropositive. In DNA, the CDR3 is TGTGCCTGGAGGTCCAGGGGAAATCAGCCCCAGCATTTT. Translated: CAWRSRGNQPQHF.